These 16 T cell receptor beta chains originate from one sample sequenced in a study of T cells in Graves' hyperthyroidism and ophthalmopathy. Template material for amplifying TCR beta CDR3 regions consisted of RNA transcripts. The primer set for the first-round RT-PCR of the TCR CDR3 was HTBI. TCRdb reprocessed the multiplex PCR reads with MiXCR, giving one entry per CDR3 protein. The table records roughly 56,000 distinct CDR3 sequences, about 50% of them present only once. Sequenced input: blood. The receptors originated from a woman in her twenties or thirties with Graves' ophthalmopathy.

This clonotype occurred many times. The chain recombines TRBV6-6 with TRBJ2-1; no reliable D call. The CDR3 loop spans 16 amino acids. The ends were cut back, 2 bases at V and 6 bases at J, with 17 bases in the middle. Germline V gene data show CDR1 as MNHNY and CDR2 as SVGAGI (reference sequence). The CDR3: CASSYRSRLSGNEQFF. The CDR3 bases are TGTGCCAGCAGTTACAGGTCCCGGCTATCGGGCAATGAGCAGTTCTTC.

The rearrangement joins TRBV28 to TRBJ2-2; possible D gene TRBD2, 6 bases. This CDR3 is built from 14 residues. V was cut by 2 bases and J by 7 bases, with 11 bases left in between. Germline CDR1 and CDR2: MDHEN and SYDVKM. DNA of the CDR3: TGTGCCAGCAGTTTAGGGGGGAGCGACGGGGAGCTGTTTTTT. This translates into CASSLGGSDGELFF.

This clonotype was seen at least ten times. The J gene is TRBJ1-1, the V gene TRBV10-3; TRBD1 aligns across 10 bases. V dropped 6 bases and J dropped 1; count of bases not matched to a gene: 5. This CDR3 is 15 amino acids long. The germline V gene has CDR1 ENHRY and CDR2 SYGVKD. The CDR3 coding sequence is TGTGCCATCAGCCCTGACAGGGGGCGGAACACTGAAGCTTTCTTT. Amino acids: CAISPDRGRNTEAFF.

This clonotype occurred many times. The chain combines TRBV5-1 with TRBJ2-7, with D unclear. CDR3 size: 12 residues. Per germline, CDR1 SGHRS and CDR2 YFSETQ. Trimming shortened V by 1 base and J by 7 bases, and 9 bases separated the two germline ends. The CDR3 spells CASSLTLGEQYF. CDR3 bases: TGCGCCAGCAGCTTGACCTTGGGGGAGCAGTACTTC.

J is TRBJ2-1 and V is TRBV15, with TRBD1 as a possible D gene (6 bases). The CDR3 length is 14 residues. V was trimmed by 3 bases and J by 4 bases, leaving 10 bases between them. Germline CDR1 LNHNV, CDR2 YYDKDF (reference sequence). The CDR3 is CATSSIQGYNEQFF. The CDR3, as DNA: TGTGCCACCAGCAGCATACAGGGATACAATGAGCAGTTCTTC.

The chain couples TRBV20-1 to TRBJ1-5, with D unclear. The V and J ends lost 4 bases and 14 bases respectively, with 24 bases between them. The CDR3 covers 14 residues. CDR1 is DFQATT and CDR2 is SNEGSKA in the germline V gene (reference sequence). This CDR3 is CSATELAEQIYEHF. The CDR3 region has the DNA TGCAGTGCTACAGAACTAGCGGAGCAGATCTACGAGCATTTT.

The sample holds many counts of this clonotype. This rearrangement joins TRBV5-5 to TRBJ1-1, with D unclear. CDR1 is SGHKS, CDR2 YYEKEE, per germline (reference sequence). V shed 4 bases and J shed 7 bases, with 11 bases lying between them. The CDR3 sequence is 12 residues long. The CDR3 reads CASSAHILEAFF. The CDR3 bases are TGTGCCAGCAGCGCTCACATCCTTGAAGCTTTCTTT.

This clonotype was recorded many times. The V gene is TRBV12-3 or TRBV12-4, the J gene TRBJ2-1; 9 bases are shared with TRBD2. CDR3 length equals 15 residues. V was pared by 7 bases and J by 3 bases, with 7 bases of the junction left unmatched. CDR3: CASIAGAGYYNEQFF. For the CDR3, the DNA is TGTGCCAGCATAGCGGGGGCAGGATACTACAATGAGCAGTTCTTC.

For this clonotype: This may be a read error: a much more frequent sequence differs by one nucleotide. The genes are TRBV19 and TRBJ1-2; D perhaps matches TRBD1 (5 bases). The V gene lost 9 bases and the J gene lost 4 bases, with 12 bases spanning the gap. Germline-derived CDR1 and CDR2 are LNHDA and SQIVND (reference sequence). The length of the CDR3 is 12 residues. The CDR3: CARSEGRYGYTF. The CDR3 region has the DNA TGTGCCAGGAGCGAGGGGCGCTATGGCTACACCTTC.

Points on this clonotype: A read error may account for a junction end that differs from germline. This chain connects TRBV9 to TRBJ2-2; 8 bases are shared with TRBD2. This CDR3 comprises 16 residues. CDR1 SGDLS and CDR2 YYNGEE come from the germline V gene. CDR3 amino acids: CASRVDSGGHGGELFF. The CDR3 DNA is TGTGCCAGCCGCGTGGACTCGGGGGGGCACGGCGGGGAGCTGTTTTTT.

This clonotype appeared many times. The chain carries TRBV7-6 and TRBJ2-7; 7 bases are a match to TRBD2. J was trimmed by 5 bases and V by 0 bases; bases with no gene match: 4. CDR3 length equals 14 residues. Germline V gives CDR1 SGHVS, CDR2 FNYEAQ. CDR3 DNA: TGTGCCAGCAGCTTAGCGTGGGGGGGAGACGAGCAGTACTTC. Protein sequence: CASSLAWGGDEQYF.

This clonotype was seen at least ten times. The gene calls are TRBV7-9 and TRBJ2-3, with TRBD2 matching over 14 bases. This CDR3 comprises 18 residues. Germline V gene sequence: CDR1 SEHNR, CDR2 FQNEAQ (reference sequence). The trim removed 4 bases at V and 2 bases at J, leaving 8 bases unmatched. For the CDR3, the DNA is TGTGCCAGCAGCTCCCCGGGACTAGCGGGAGAAGTCACAGATACGCAGTATTTT. It is translated as CASSSPGLAGEVTDTQYF.

This clonotype occurred many times. The rearrangement uses TRBV6-6 and TRBJ2-1, with TRBD2 as a possible D gene (5 bases). V was trimmed by 5 bases and J by 10 bases, leaving 12 bases between them. Germline V lookup: CDR1 MNHNY, CDR2 SVGAGI (reference sequence). CDR3 length: 12 residues. Here the CDR3 reads CASSPRGLEQFF. Here the CDR3 DNA reads TGTGCCAGCAGTCCCCGGGGTCTCGAGCAGTTCTTC.

This sequence joins TRBV7-8 and TRBJ2-5, with a possible D match to TRBD1 (6 bases). The V end was cut by 8 bases, the J end by 5 bases, with 15 bases between. Germline V gene lookup returns CDR1 SGHVS and CDR2 FQNEAQ. CDR3 length: 13 amino acids. CDR3 bases: TGTGCCAGCCGATTACCTCAGGGGGAGACCCAGTACTTC. It encodes CASRLPQGETQYF.

In its sample, this clonotype was seen many times. This sequence joins TRBV7-9 and TRBJ2-1; the match to TRBD2 covers 9 bases. Germline V gene lookup returns CDR1 SEHNR and CDR2 FQNEAQ (reference sequence). The V segment lost 2 bases and the J segment 7 bases; nucleotides outside the gene matches: 12. This CDR3 spans 17 amino acids. The CDR3 here is CASSLSRVAGEGNEQFF. The DNA for the CDR3 is TGTGCCAGCAGCTTAAGTAGAGTAGCGGGAGAAGGGAATGAGCAGTTCTTC.

This clonotype was detected many times. The chain uses TRBV5-1 and TRBJ2-7, with TRBD1 identical over 7 bases. In germline, CDR1 is SGHRS, CDR2 YFSETQ. V lost 2 bases and J lost 2; bases outside the gene matches: 7. The CDR3 is made up of 15 amino acids. In nucleotides, the CDR3 is TGCGCCAGCAGCTTCGACCCGGGACAGCCCTACGAGCAGTACTTC. Translation: CASSFDPGQPYEQYF.